The T cell receptor beta chain under discussion was sequenced for a study of blood T cell repertoires in COVID-19. Turning to the study itself: Some COVID-19 samples were acute and others convalescent; all came from the United States, Italy and Spain. Sample material is recorded as cDNA or gDNA derived from T cells, B-cell-depleted T cells, or PBMCs.

This clone was seen only a few times. Per the authors' pipeline: Reference gene primers were amplified, and this amplification served to estimate nucleated cell counts. The assay was immunoSEQ multiplex PCR, and TCRdb's table has in-frame clones only and misses some. The DNA gave D and trimming, while V, J and clone size come from that table. The data contain some 150,000 clones, around 84% of them singletons. The sample taken for sequencing was peripheral blood. The receptor's source is a man aged 40-49 years with acute or convalescent COVID-19.

DNA for the CDR3: TGTGCCAGCAGAGAACGGGAAGGTAATCGTAAGCAGTTCTTC. Its protein product is CASREREGNRKQFF. This rearrangement joins TRBV25-1 to TRBJ2-1, with D perhaps matching TRBD2 (5 bases). Germline V lookup: CDR1 MGHDK, CDR2 SYGVNS. The CDR3 is 14 amino acids. Between the trimmed V and J ends, which lost 6 bases and 11 bases, there was a span of 20 bases.